These T cell receptor beta chains were read from a single sample in a study of blood T cells in healthy people across ages. TCRdb re-called the 5' RACE reads with MiXCR, one entry per CDR3 protein. The table shows roughly 2 million distinct CDR3 sequences, with roughly 52% occurring only once. The sequencing sample was made of blood. These receptor sequences come from a woman aged 35 to 49 in good health. Each CDR3 is given with its conserved first and last residue. D genes are given only for firm matches. For some rows the clone size is stated as once, few or many, or as a class when expanded; others skip it.

few	-	15	TRBJ2-5	TRBV27	TGTGCCAGCAGTGCCCGTCTAGCTGGACAAGAGACCCAGTACTTC	CASSARLAGQETQYF
-	TRBD1	17	TRBJ2-6	TRBV11-2	TGTGCCAGCAGTCCGGGACAGGGCATCTCTGGGGCCAACGTCCTGACTTTC	CASSPGQGISGANVLTF
-	TRBD2	17	TRBJ2-1	TRBV9	TGTGCCAGCAGCGTAGGGCCCCTAGCGGGGGCGGCCAATGAGCAGTTCTTC	CASSVGPLAGAANEQFF
-	-	12	TRBJ2-5	TRBV10-3	TGTGCCATCAGTGAGTTAAAAGTAAAGCAGTACTTC	CAISELKVKQYF
once	-	14	TRBJ1-5	TRBV9	TGTGCCAGCAGCGTGAGTGGATCCGATCAGCCCCAGCATTTT	CASSVSGSDQPQHF
few	TRBD1	15	TRBJ1-4	TRBV5-1	TGCGCCAGCAGCACAACCGGGACAGGGGAAGAAAAACTGTTTTTT	CASSTTGTGEEKLFF
-	TRBD1	16	TRBJ2-4	TRBV28	TGTGCCAGCAGTACACAGGGGGCGCATGGCAAAAACATTCAGTACTTC	CASSTQGAHGKNIQYF
few	-	13	TRBJ2-3	TRBV12-3/TRBV12-4	TGTGCCAGCACCTCTAACGGTCCGGATACGCAGTATTTT	CASTSNGPDTQYF
-	-	14	TRBJ2-7	TRBV2	TGTGCCAGCAAGGACAGCCTGAGCTCCTACGAGCAGTACTTC	CASKDSLSSYEQYF
many	TRBD2	14	TRBJ2-5	TRBV4-1	TGCGCCAGCAGCCAAGCTCCGGGGGGTGAGACCCAGTACTTC	CASSQAPGGETQYF
-	TRBD2	15	TRBJ2-3	TRBV6-1	TGTGCCAGCAGTTCTAGCGGGGGGAGGACAGATGCGCAGTATTTT	CASSSSGGRTDAQYF
few	-	12	TRBJ1-5	TRBV7-9	TGTGTCTCAGGAGGAGGCGGTCAGCCCCAGCATTTT	CVSGGGGQPQHF
-	-	14	TRBJ2-1	TRBV12-3/TRBV12-4	TGTGCCAGCAGGACCCCTAGTCTAGGGACGAATATGTTCTTC	CASRTPSLGTNMFF
-	-	14	TRBJ2-5	TRBV20-1	TGCAGTGCTAGGTGGGGGGCGCGGGGGGAGACCCAGTACTTC	CSARWGARGETQYF
-	-	14	TRBJ1-3	TRBV12-3/TRBV12-4	TGTGCCAGCAGTTTCGGGCCGTCCAAAAACACCATATATTTT	CASSFGPSKNTIYF
few	-	15	TRBJ2-5	TRBV7-2	TGTGCCAGCAGCCCGAGAGAAGGCAGGGGAGAGACCCAGTACTTC	CASSPREGRGETQYF
few	TRBD1	14	TRBJ2-5	TRBV9	TGTGCCAGCAGCGCGCGACAGGGCCCGGAGACCCAGTACTTC	CASSARQGPETQYF
-	-	15	TRBJ2-7	TRBV28	TGTGCCAGCAGTTTATCAAAAGGGGCTAGCTACGAGCAGTACTTC	CASSLSKGASYEQYF
-	-	16	TRBJ2-6	TRBV7-8	TGTGCCAGCAGCCGTGGGCAACTCTCTGGGGCCAACGTCCTGACTTTC	CASSRGQLSGANVLTF
-	TRBD1	16	TRBJ1-2	TRBV3-1	TGTGCCAGCAGCCAAGATACAGGGGGAGCTAACTATGGCTACACCTTC	CASSQDTGGANYGYTF
few	-	14	TRBJ2-3	TRBV7-2	TGTGCCAGCAGCTTGGGAGAGCGCACAGATACGCAGTATTTT	CASSLGERTDTQYF
few	-	14	TRBJ2-7	TRBV7-7	TGTGCTAGCAGCCGGGACATTCGAGGCTACGAGCAGTACTTC	CASSRDIRGYEQYF
once	TRBD1	17	TRBJ2-3	TRBV6-5	TGTGCCAGCAGTTACTCGTACTCAGGGGGCATGTCGGATACGCAGTATTTT	CASSYSYSGGMSDTQYF
-	-	13	TRBJ2-7	TRBV20-1	TGCAGTGCTAGGTCGACTGGGAGGTACGAGCAGTACTTC	CSARSTGRYEQYF
-	-	13	TRBJ1-2	TRBV28	TGTGCCAGCGGTTCAGAGCGACCGGGTGGCTACACCTTC	CASGSERPGGYTF
-	-	12	TRBJ2-3	TRBV20-1	TGCAGTGCTAGTGTGAGGGAGGATACGCAGTATTTT	CSASVREDTQYF
-	TRBD1	17	TRBJ1-5	TRBV28	TGTGCCAGCAGTTTAAACACAGGGGGCTTTACAAATCAGCCCCAGCATTTT	CASSLNTGGFTNQPQHF
few	-	14	TRBJ2-5	TRBV7-9	TGTGCCAGCAGCTTAGTGGGGGCGCGGGAGACCCAGTACTTC	CASSLVGARETQYF
-	-	12	TRBJ1-2	TRBV2	TGTGCCAGCAGTGACGGTTCCGGGAGGGACACCTTC	CASSDGSGRDTF
-	TRBD2	15	TRBJ2-3	TRBV20-1	TGCAGTGCTATCCCGGGACTAGCTAGCACAGATACGCAGTATTTT	CSAIPGLASTDTQYF
few	-	15	TRBJ2-6	TRBV20-1	TGCAGTGCTAGATCCGGGGGAGCTGGGGCCAACGCCCTGACTTTC	CSARSGGAGANALTF
-	-	16	TRBJ2-7	TRBV6-2/TRBV6-3	TGTGCCAGCAGTTACTCGATTCCGGGGGTGGGTCACGAGCAGTACTTC	CASSYSIPGVGHEQYF
-	-	15	TRBJ2-3	TRBV11-2	TGTGCCAGCAGCTTAGGGGACTCGCCCACAGATACGCAGTATTTT	CASSLGDSPTDTQYF
-	TRBD2	17	TRBJ2-7	TRBV27	TGTGCCAGCAGCCCCCTTAGCCTGGCGGGGGTTCTTGGCGAGCAGTACTTC	CASSPLSLAGVLGEQYF
-	TRBD2	14	TRBJ2-1	TRBV20-1	TGCAGTGCTAGTTTCCTAGCGGGGGCGCGGGAGCAGTTCTTC	CSASFLAGAREQFF
few	-	15	TRBJ2-1	TRBV6-6	TGTGCCAGCAGTTGGGGGGCAGCAGGATACAATGAGCAGTTCTTC	CASSWGAAGYNEQFF
-	-	12	TRBJ1-1	TRBV7-9	TGTGCCAGCAAGAAAGTGAACACTGAAGCTTTCTTT	CASKKVNTEAFF
-	-	16	TRBJ1-4	TRBV9	TGTGCCAGCAGCGTAGTGGGCGGTGCAACTAATGAAAAACTGTTTTTT	CASSVVGGATNEKLFF
-	-	15	TRBJ2-7	TRBV6-5	TGTGCCAGCAGTCGCGGGACGGCGGGCCCTGGGCAACAGTACTTC	CASSRGTAGPGQQYF
few	-	14	TRBJ2-3	TRBV7-9	TGTGCCAGCAGCTTAGCTTCACCCTCGGATACGCAGTATTTT	CASSLASPSDTQYF
-	-	14	TRBJ1-5	TRBV12-3/TRBV12-4	TGTGCCAGCGGAGATGCGGGGTACAGTCAGCCCCAGCATTTT	CASGDAGYSQPQHF
few	-	12	TRBJ1-2	TRBV20-1	TGCAGTGCTAGAGACGGGATTCAGGGCTACACCTTC	CSARDGIQGYTF
-	-	14	TRBJ2-3	TRBV20-1	TGCAGTGCTAGAGGCGGTGCTCTCACAGATACGCAGTATTTT	CSARGGALTDTQYF